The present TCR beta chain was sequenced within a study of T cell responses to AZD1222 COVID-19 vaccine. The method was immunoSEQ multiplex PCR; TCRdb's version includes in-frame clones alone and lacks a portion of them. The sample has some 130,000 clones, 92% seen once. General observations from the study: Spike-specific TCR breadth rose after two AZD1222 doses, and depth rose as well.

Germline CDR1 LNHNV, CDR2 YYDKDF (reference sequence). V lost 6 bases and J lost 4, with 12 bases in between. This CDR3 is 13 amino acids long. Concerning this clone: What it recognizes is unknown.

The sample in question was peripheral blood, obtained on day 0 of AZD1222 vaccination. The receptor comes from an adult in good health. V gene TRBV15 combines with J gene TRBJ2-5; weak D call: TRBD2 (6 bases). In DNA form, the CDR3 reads TGTGCCACCAGTGACGGGAGCTCAGAGACCCAGTACTTC. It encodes CATSDGSSETQYF.